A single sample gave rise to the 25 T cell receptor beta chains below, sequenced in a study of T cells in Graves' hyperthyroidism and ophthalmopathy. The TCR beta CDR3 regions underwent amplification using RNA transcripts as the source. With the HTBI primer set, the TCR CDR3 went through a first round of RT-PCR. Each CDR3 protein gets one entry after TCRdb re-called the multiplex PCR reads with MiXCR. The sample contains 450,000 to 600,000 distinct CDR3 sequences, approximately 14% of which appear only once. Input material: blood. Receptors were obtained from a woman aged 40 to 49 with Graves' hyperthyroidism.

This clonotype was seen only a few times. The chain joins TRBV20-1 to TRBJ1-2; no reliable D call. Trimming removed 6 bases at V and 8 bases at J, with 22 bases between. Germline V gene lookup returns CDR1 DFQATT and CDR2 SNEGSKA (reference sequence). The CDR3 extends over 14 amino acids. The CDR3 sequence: CSAEGQARLRGYTF. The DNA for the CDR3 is TGCAGTGCGGAAGGGCAGGCTCGCCTCCGGGGCTACACCTTC.

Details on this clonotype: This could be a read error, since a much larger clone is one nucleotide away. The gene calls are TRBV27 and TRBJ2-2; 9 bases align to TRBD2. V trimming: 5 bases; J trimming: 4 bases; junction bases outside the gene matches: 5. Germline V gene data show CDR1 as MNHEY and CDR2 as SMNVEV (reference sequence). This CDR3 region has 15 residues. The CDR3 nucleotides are TGTGCCAGCAGTCCCGGGACTAGCAGCACCGGGGAGCTGTTTTTT. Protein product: CASSPGTSSTGELFF.

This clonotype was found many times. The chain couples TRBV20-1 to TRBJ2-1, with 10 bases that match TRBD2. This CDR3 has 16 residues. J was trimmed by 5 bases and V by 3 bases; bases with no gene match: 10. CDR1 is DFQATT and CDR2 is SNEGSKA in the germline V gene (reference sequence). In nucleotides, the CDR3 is TGCAGTGCTAGTTTTTTGGGACTAGCGTTGGACAATGAGCAGTTCTTC. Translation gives CSASFLGLALDNEQFF.

The CDR3 DNA follows: TGTGCCAGCAGCTTTGGAGGGACGTCGAATCAGCCCCAGCATTTT. Its translation: CASSFGGTSNQPQHF. The rearrangement links TRBV5-6 to TRBJ1-5; TRBD1 is a possible D gene (5 bases). Trimming took 2 bases from V and 4 from J, leaving 13 bases between them. Germline V gene lookup returns CDR1 SGHDT and CDR2 YYEEEE. This CDR3 spans 15 amino acids.

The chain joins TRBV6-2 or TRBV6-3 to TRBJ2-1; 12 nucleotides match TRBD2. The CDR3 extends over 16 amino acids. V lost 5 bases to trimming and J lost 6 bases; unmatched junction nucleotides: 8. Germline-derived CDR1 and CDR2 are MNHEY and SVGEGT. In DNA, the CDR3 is TGTGCCAGCAGTATCCCACTAGCGGGAGGACCCAATGAGCAGTTCTTC. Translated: CASSIPLAGGPNEQFF.

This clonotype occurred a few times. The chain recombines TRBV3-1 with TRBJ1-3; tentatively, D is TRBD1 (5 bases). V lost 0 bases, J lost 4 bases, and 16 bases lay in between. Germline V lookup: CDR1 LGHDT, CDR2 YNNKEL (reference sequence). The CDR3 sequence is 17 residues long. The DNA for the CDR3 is TGTGCCAGCAGCCAAGATTGGAAAAAGGGGCCGGGAAACACCATATATTTT. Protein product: CASSQDWKKGPGNTIYF.

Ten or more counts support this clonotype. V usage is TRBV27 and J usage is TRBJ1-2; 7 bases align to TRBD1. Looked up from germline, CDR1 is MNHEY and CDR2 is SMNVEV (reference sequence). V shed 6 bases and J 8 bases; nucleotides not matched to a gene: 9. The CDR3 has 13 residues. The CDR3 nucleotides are TGTGCCAGCAGACCAACAGGGGTGGGCGGCTACACCTTC. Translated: CASRPTGVGGYTF.

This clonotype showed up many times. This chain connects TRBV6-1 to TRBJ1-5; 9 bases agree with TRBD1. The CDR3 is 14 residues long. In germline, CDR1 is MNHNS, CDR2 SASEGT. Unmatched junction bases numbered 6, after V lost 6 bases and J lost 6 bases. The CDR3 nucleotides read TGTGCCAGCAGCCTCGGGACAGGGAGTCAGCCCCAGCATTTT. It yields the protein CASSLGTGSQPQHF.

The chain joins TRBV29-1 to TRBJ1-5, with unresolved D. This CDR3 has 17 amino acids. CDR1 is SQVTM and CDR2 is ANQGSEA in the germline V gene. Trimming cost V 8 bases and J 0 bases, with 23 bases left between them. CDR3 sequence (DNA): TGCAGCACCTTTCCCCCAGGCTACTATTATAGCAATCAGCCCCAGCATTTT. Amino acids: CSTFPPGYYYSNQPQHF. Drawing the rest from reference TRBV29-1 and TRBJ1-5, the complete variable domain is SAVISQKPSRDICQRGTSLTIQCQVDSQVTMMFWYRQQPGQSLTLIATANQGSEATYESGFVIDKFPISRPNLTFSTLTVSNMSPEDSSIYLCSTFPPGYYYSNQPQHFGDGTRLSIL.

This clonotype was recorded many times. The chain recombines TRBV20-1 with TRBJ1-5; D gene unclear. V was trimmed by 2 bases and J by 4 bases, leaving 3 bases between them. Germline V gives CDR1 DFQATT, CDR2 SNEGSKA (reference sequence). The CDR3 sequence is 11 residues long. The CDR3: CSARRNQPQHF. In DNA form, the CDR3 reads TGCAGTGCTAGAAGGAATCAGCCCCAGCATTTT.

The CDR3 here is CASSLGQGFTYEQYF. CDR3 DNA: TGTGCCAGCAGCCTCGGACAGGGCTTTACCTACGAGCAGTACTTC. V gene TRBV5-6 combines with J gene TRBJ2-7; TRBD1 matches at 8 bases. V trimming: 4 bases; J trimming: 2 bases; junction bases outside the gene matches: 8. CDR3 size: 15 residues. Germline V lookup: CDR1 SGHDT, CDR2 YYEEEE.

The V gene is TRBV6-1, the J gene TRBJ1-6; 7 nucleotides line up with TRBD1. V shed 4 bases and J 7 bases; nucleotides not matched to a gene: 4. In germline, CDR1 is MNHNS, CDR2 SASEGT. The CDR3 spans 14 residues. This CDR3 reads CASSVGQQNSPLHF. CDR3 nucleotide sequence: TGTGCCAGCAGTGTGGGACAGCAAAATTCACCCCTCCACTTT.

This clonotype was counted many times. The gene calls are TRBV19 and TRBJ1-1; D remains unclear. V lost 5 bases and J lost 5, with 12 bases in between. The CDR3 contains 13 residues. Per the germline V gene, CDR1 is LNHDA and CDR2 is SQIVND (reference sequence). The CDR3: CASSSNGKTEAFF. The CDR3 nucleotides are TGTGCCAGTAGTTCTAATGGGAAGACTGAAGCTTTCTTT.

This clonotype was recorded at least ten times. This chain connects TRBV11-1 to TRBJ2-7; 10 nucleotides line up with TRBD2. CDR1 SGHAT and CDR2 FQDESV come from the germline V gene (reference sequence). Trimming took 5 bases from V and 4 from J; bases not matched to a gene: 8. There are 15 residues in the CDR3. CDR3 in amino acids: CASSAGLAEGYEQYF. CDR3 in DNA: TGTGCCAGCAGCGCAGGACTAGCGGAGGGGTACGAGCAGTACTTC.

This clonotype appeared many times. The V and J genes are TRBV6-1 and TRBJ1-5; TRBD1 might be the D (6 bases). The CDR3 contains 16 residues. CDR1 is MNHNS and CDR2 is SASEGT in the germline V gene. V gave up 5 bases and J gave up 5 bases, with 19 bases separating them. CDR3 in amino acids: CASSSHLGRGYQPQHF. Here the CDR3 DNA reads TGTGCCAGCAGTTCTCACCTCGGCAGGGGATATCAGCCCCAGCATTTT.

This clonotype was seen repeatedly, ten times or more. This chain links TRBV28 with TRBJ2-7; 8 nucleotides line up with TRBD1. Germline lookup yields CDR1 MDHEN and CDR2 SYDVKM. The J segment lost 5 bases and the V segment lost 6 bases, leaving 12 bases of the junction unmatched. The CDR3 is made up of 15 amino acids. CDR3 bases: TGTGCCAGCAGGGCAGGGGGCGGAGTGGGGAACGAGCAGTACTTC. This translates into CASRAGGGVGNEQYF.

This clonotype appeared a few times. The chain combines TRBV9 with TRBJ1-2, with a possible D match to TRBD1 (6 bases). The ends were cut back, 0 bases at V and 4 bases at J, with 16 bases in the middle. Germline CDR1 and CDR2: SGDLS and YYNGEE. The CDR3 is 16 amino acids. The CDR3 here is CASSVAEGGPSYGYTF. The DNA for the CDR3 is TGTGCCAGCAGCGTAGCTGAAGGGGGGCCTAGCTATGGCTACACCTTC.

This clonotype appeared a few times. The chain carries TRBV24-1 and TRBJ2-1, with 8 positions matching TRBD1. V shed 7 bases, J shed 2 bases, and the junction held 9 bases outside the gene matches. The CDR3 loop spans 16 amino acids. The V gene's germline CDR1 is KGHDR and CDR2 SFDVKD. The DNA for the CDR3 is TGTGCCACCAGCTTAACAGGGGGGACGACCTACAATGAGCAGTTCTTC. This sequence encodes CATSLTGGTTYNEQFF.

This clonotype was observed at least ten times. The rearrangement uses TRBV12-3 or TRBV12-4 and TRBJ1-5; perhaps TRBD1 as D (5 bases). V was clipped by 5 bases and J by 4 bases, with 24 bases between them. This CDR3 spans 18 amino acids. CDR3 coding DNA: TGTGCCAGCAGTCCCCAGTACAGGAGCGCGACCCCTAATCAGCCCCAGCATTTT. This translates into CASSPQYRSATPNQPQHF.

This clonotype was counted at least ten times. CDR3 amino acids: CASRPNGQGRSVEQYF. In nucleotides, the CDR3 is TGTGCCAGCAGGCCCAACGGACAGGGGCGCTCGGTCGAGCAGTACTTC. The chain uses TRBV2 and TRBJ2-7; TRBD1 matches at 9 bases. J gave up 6 bases and V 6 bases, and 15 bases lay outside the gene matches. The CDR3 loop spans 16 amino acids. Germline V CDR1 and CDR2: SNHLY, FYNNEI.

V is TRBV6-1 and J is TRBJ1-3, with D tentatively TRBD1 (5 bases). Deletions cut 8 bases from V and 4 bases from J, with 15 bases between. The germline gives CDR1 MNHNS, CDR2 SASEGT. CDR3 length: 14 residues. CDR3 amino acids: CASGARGKGNTIYF. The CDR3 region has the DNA TGTGCCAGCGGGGCGAGAGGGAAGGGAAACACCATATATTTT.

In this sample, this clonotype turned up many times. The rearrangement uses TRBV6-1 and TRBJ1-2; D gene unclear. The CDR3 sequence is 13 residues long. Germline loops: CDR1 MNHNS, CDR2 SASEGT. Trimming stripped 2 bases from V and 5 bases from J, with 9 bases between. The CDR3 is CASSESEAYGYTF. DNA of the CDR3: TGTGCCAGCAGTGAATCTGAAGCTTATGGCTACACCTTC.

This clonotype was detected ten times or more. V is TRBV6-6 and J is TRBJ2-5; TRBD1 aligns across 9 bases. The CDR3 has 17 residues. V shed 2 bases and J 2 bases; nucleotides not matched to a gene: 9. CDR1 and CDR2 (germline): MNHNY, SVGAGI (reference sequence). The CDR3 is CASSYPRTGASQETQYF. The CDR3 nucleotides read TGTGCCAGCAGTTACCCGAGGACAGGGGCATCTCAAGAGACCCAGTACTTC.

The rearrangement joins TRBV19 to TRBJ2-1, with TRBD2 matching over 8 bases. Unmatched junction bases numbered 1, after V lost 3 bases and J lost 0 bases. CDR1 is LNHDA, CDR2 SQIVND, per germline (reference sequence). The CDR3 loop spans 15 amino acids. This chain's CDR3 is CASSISGVSYNEQFF. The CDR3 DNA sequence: TGTGCCAGTAGTATTAGCGGGGTCTCCTACAATGAGCAGTTCTTC.

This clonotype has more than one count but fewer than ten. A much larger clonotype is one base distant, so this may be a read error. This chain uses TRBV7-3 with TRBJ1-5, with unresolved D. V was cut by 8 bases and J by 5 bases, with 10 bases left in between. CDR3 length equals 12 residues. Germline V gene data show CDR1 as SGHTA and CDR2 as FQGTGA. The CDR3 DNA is TGTGCCAGCGGCCCACGAGATCAGCCCCAGCATTTT. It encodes CASGPRDQPQHF.